The rows below give T cell receptor beta chains drawn from one sample of a study of Tregs in tolerant kidney transplant recipients. The protocol was immunoSEQ multiplex PCR, while the TCRdb copy is restricted to in-frame clones and leaves out a portion. The sample includes tens of thousands of clones, 93% of them seen just once. Here the sequenced sample was CD4+ T cells from blood, taken before the transplant. The receptor set was obtained from a human donor who received a combined kidney and bone marrow transplant. Both conserved end residues are part of each CDR3. Each record gives: clone size, D gene, J gene, CDR3 length, V gene, CDR3 protein, CDR3 DNA. D genes are given only for firm matches. Expanded clones get a size class; other rows say once, few or many, or leave the size out.

. TRBD1 TRBJ2-2 16 TRBV19 CASSIMGQGGSGELFF TGTGCCAGTAGTATAATGGGACAGGGGGGTTCCGGGGAGCTGTTTTTT
. TRBD1 TRBJ1-2 15 TRBV12-5 CASGLETGTGAGYTF TGTGCTAGTGGTTTGGAGACCGGGACAGGGGCTGGCTACACCTTC
few . TRBJ1-1 13 TRBV29-1 CSVEEGGGRGAFF TGCAGCGTTGAAGAAGGCGGGGGCCGCGGAGCTTTCTTT
. TRBD1 TRBJ1-6 14 TRBV14 CASSLDRGSSPLHF TGTGCCAGCAGCCTTGACAGGGGAAGTTCACCCCTCCACTTT
. . TRBJ1-2 13 TRBV7-3 CASSLGSGWGYTF TGTGCCAGCAGCTTAGGCAGTGGCTGGGGCTACACCTTC
. . TRBJ1-6 15 TRBV27 CASSLSSGINSPLHF TGTGCCAGCAGTTTATCTTCAGGGATCAATTCCCCCCTCCACTTT
. TRBD2 TRBJ2-1 13 TRBV30 CAWSSGDPNEQFF TGTGCCTGGAGTAGCGGGGACCCCAATGAGCAGTTCTTC
. TRBD1 TRBJ1-1 15 TRBV5-1 CASYGVGRGLTEAFF TGCGCCAGCTATGGCGTTGGCAGGGGGCTCACTGAAGCTTTCTTT
. TRBD2 TRBJ2-1 14 TRBV6-5 CASSYRGTTNEQFF TGTGCCAGCAGTTACCGCGGGACTACCAATGAGCAGTTCTTC
few TRBD2 TRBJ2-3 14 TRBV11-2 CASSLDRASGRQPF TGTGCCAGCAGCTTAGATAGGGCTAGCGGGAGGCAGCCTTTT
. . TRBJ2-3 14 TRBV7-3 CASSLVPDTDTQYF TGTGCCAGCAGCTTAGTGCCAGATACAGATACGCAGTATTTT
few TRBD1 TRBJ2-7 11 TRBV11-3 CASSLETGLYF TGTGCCAGCAGCTTGGAGACAGGGTTGTACTTC
. . TRBJ2-2 14 TRBV6-5 CASSYFRTEGELFF TGTGCCAGCAGTTACTTTCGGACAGAAGGGGAGCTGTTTTTT
. . TRBJ1-2 14 TRBV5-1 CASSLVSTNYGYTF TGCGCCAGCAGCTTGGTTTCAACTAACTATGGCTACACCTTC
. . TRBJ2-3 11 TRBV7-2 CASSQLDTQYF TGTGCCAGCAGCCAACTAGATACGCAGTATTTT
. TRBD2 TRBJ2-1 15 TRBV5-5 CASSVASGTYNEQFF TGTGCCAGCAGCGTAGCTAGCGGTACTTACAATGAGCAGTTCTTC
. TRBD2 TRBJ2-5 16 TRBV7-2 CASSPSRLAGVETQYF TGTGCCAGCAGCCCCAGTAGACTAGCGGGGGTGGAGACCCAGTACTTC
. . TRBJ1-1 13 TRBV2 CASSGQLNTEAFF TGTGCCAGCAGTGGGCAGTTGAACACTGAAGCTTTCTTT
. TRBD1 TRBJ1-2 18 TRBV7-9 CASSLPGRGTGGHYGYTF TGTGCCAGCAGCTTGCCAGGTCGGGGGACAGGGGGCCACTATGGCTACACCTTC
. TRBD2 TRBJ2-3 15 TRBV7-9 CASSFLAGVSDTQYF TGTGCCAGCAGCTTCCTAGCGGGAGTGTCGGATACGCAGTATTTT
. . TRBJ1-2 14 TRBV5-6 CASRGRTINYGYTF TGTGCCAGCAGGGGGCGCACTATTAACTATGGCTACACCTTC
. . TRBJ2-2 15 TRBV18 CASSQAGRNTGELFF TGTGCCAGCTCACAGGCAGGGCGAAACACCGGGGAGCTGTTTTTT
. TRBD1 TRBJ1-2 13 TRBV30 CASHRGFGYGYTF TGTGCCTCCCACAGGGGCTTTGGCTATGGCTACACCTTC
. TRBD1 TRBJ1-2 14 TRBV30 CAWSPDRGVYGYTF TGTGCCTGGAGTCCGGACAGGGGAGTGTATGGCTACACCTTC
. TRBD1 TRBJ1-2 16 TRBV4-1 CASRQDRDRGNYGYTF TGCGCCAGCAGACAAGACAGGGACAGAGGTAACTATGGCTACACCTTC
. TRBD1 TRBJ2-7 14 TRBV7-8 CASSRQGPSYEQYF TGTGCCAGCAGCAGACAGGGGCCCTCCTACGAGCAGTACTTC
. . TRBJ2-2 15 TRBV7-3 CASSRGRVYTGELFF TGTGCCAGCAGCCGAGGCAGGGTTTACACCGGGGAGCTGTTTTTT